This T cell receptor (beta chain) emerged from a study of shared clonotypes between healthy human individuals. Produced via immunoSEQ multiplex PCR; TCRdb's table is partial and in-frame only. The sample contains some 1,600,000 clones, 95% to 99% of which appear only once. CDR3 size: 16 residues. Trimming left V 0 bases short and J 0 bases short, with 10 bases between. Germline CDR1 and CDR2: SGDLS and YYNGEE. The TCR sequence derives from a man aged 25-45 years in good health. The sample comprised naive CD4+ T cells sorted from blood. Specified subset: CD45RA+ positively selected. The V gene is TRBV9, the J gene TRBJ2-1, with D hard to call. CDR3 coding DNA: TGTGCCAGCAGCGTAGAAGACACCGGCTCCTACAATGAGCAGTTCTTC. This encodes CASSVEDTGSYNEQFF.